This TCR beta chain came from a study of regulatory T cells in long-lasting Graves disease. This CDR3 region has 13 residues. Deletions cut 5 bases from V and 3 bases from J, with 9 bases between. The germline V gene encodes CDR1 KGHDR and CDR2 SFDVKD. For TCR beta, libraries came from iRepertoire HTBI primers and Arm-PCR of CDR3 regions. From the multiplex PCR reads, TCRdb called clonotypes with MiXCR, one entry per CDR3 protein. The sample holds under 800,000 distinct CDR3 sequences, approximately 15% seen once. Time point indicated: newly diagnosed GD, antithyroid drugs for less than 3 months. From PBMCs, RNA was extracted and then used to make the TCR library. This clonotype appeared many times. These data were also reused for a study on T cells in Graves' hyperthyroidism and ophthalmopathy.

Specimen: peripheral blood mononuclear cells (PBMCs), collected at new diagnosis, from a patient treated with antithyroid drugs. V usage is TRBV24-1 and J usage is TRBJ1-2; no reliable D call. The TCR was taken from a woman in her twenties or thirties with Graves disease. The CDR3 DNA reads TGTGCCACCAGTGGGGCACCGGACTATGGCTACACCTTC. This sequence encodes CATSGAPDYGYTF.